The 18 T cell receptor beta chains reported below all come from one sample, sequenced in a study of regulatory T cells in long-lasting Graves disease. Indicated time point: persistent/refractory GD, antithyroid drugs over 5 years with positive TRAb. PBMCs were the source of the RNA used for TCR sequencing. TCR beta libraries were built with iRepertoire HTBI primers and Arm-PCR of CDR3 regions. TCRdb re-analysed the multiplex PCR reads in MiXCR, keeping a single row per CDR3 protein. The table lists roughly 470,000 distinct CDR3 sequences, less than 25% of them singletons, with 6.5% to 8% in the top ten. The sequences come from peripheral blood mononuclear cells (PBMCs), collected when the disease was refractory, from a patient treated with antithyroid drugs. Every receptor here comes from a female donor with Graves disease.

This clonotype occurred many times. V usage is TRBV27 and J usage is TRBJ2-7; D is ambiguous. The CDR3 is made up of 15 amino acids. CDR1 is MNHEY and CDR2 is SMNVEV in the germline V gene (reference sequence). Trimming left V 2 bases short and J 2 bases short, with 13 bases between. The CDR3 loop reads CASSLRRSETYEQYF. The CDR3 DNA reads as TGTGCCAGCAGTTTACGGCGGTCGGAAACCTACGAGCAGTACTTC.

This clonotype was observed at least ten times. The rearrangement joins TRBV6-1 to TRBJ1-2; 7 bases map to TRBD1. Looked up from germline, CDR1 is MNHNS and CDR2 is SASEGT. The CDR3 is 14 amino acids. With V trimmed by 5 bases and J by 2 bases, 5 bases remained unmatched. The CDR3 here is CASSPWDRNYGYTF. In DNA, the CDR3 is TGTGCCAGCAGTCCGTGGGACAGAAACTATGGCTACACCTTC.

The chain is built from TRBV7-9 and TRBJ1-2; 9 bases are a match to TRBD1. This CDR3 comprises 13 residues. Germline V lookup: CDR1 SEHNR, CDR2 FQNEAQ (reference sequence). Trimming took 6 bases from V and 6 from J; bases not matched to a gene: 5. CDR3 in amino acids: CASRPQGADGYTF. CDR3 in DNA: TGTGCCAGCAGGCCACAGGGGGCAGATGGCTACACCTTC.

There are a few counts of this clonotype. The chain recombines TRBV7-9 with TRBJ2-5, with D possibly matching TRBD1 (5 bases). V shed 2 bases and J shed 5 bases, with 15 bases lying between them. This CDR3 contains 15 residues. The V gene's germline CDR1 is SEHNR and CDR2 FQNEAQ (reference sequence). As DNA, the CDR3 is TGTGCCAGCAGCTTACTTATGTCTAACAGGGAGACCCAGTACTTC. Its protein product is CASSLLMSNRETQYF.

This clonotype occurred many times. This rearrangement joins TRBV7-2 to TRBJ2-7; 11 positions match TRBD2. Germline CDR1 SGHTA, CDR2 FQGNSA. The ends lost 0 bases at V and 2 bases at J; junction bases unmatched: 3. CDR3 length equals 16 residues. The CDR3 coding sequence is TGTGCCAGCAGCTTAGCCGGGACTAGCGGTACCTACGAGCAGTACTTC. Its translation: CASSLAGTSGTYEQYF.

This chain joins TRBV3-1 and TRBJ2-4; D is ambiguous. This CDR3 has 14 residues. Germline V gene sequence: CDR1 LGHDT, CDR2 YNNKEL (reference sequence). V shed 1 base and J shed 7 bases, with 11 bases lying between them. Here the CDR3 DNA reads TGTGCCAGCAGCCAAGGGTGGCGGTATAACATTCAGTACTTC. This codes for CASSQGWRYNIQYF.

For this clonotype: This likely reflects a read error, since a far larger clone is one base away. The CDR3 reads CASGSGWSSYEQYF. The CDR3 coding sequence is TGTGCCAGCGGTTCCGGTTGGAGCTCCTACGAGCAGTACTTC. V usage is TRBV19 and J usage is TRBJ2-7; unclear D gene. Germline loops: CDR1 LNHDA, CDR2 SQIVND (reference sequence). Trimming cost V 9 bases and J 0 bases, with 15 bases left between them. The CDR3 covers 14 residues.

The chain has TRBV5-1 and TRBJ1-1, with D perhaps matching TRBD1 (5 bases). Trimming took 4 bases from V and 4 from J, leaving 14 bases between them. This CDR3 spans 14 amino acids. Looked up from germline, CDR1 is SGHRS and CDR2 is YFSETQ. CDR3 coding DNA: TGCGCCAGCAGCCCACTATCTGGGGGCACTGAAGCTTTCTTT. This gives the protein CASSPLSGGTEAFF.

The chain recombines TRBV7-9 with TRBJ1-2, with D possibly TRBD1 on 6 matching bases. This CDR3 is 17 amino acids long. The V and J ends lost 4 bases and 2 bases respectively, with 20 bases between them. Germline V lookup: CDR1 SEHNR, CDR2 FQNEAQ (reference sequence). The DNA for the CDR3 is TGTGCCAGCAGCTCGAATATGGGGGCAGACGGGAACTATGGCTACACCTTC. Translating gives CASSSNMGADGNYGYTF.

Remarks on this clonotype: This may stem from a read error, because a much larger clone lies one nucleotide away. V is TRBV30 and J is TRBJ1-1, with D unclear. The V end lost 2 bases, the J end lost 6 bases, and 7 bases lay between the germline ends. The CDR3 contains 11 residues. Germline CDR1 reads GTSNPN; CDR2 reads SVGIG (reference sequence). In nucleotides, the CDR3 is TGTGCCTGGAGTTCGCAGCCTGAAGCTTTCTTT. Its protein product is CAWSSQPEAFF. Together with reference TRBV30 and TRBJ1-1, the CDR3 gives the full variable domain: SQTIHQWPATLVQPVGSPLSLECTVEGTSNPNLYWYRQAAGRGLQLLFYSVGIGQISSEVPQNLSASRPQDRQFILSSKKLLLSDSGFYLCAWSSQPEAFFGQGTRLTVV.

The chain recombines TRBV27 with TRBJ1-3; D gene uncertain. Germline V gives CDR1 MNHEY, CDR2 SMNVEV (reference sequence). V was trimmed by 6 bases and J by 4 bases, leaving 25 bases between them. The CDR3 covers 18 residues. The CDR3 DNA follows: TGTGCCAGCAGCTTAGGATTACCAAGCGGGAGTTTAGGAAACACCATATATTTT. This codes for CASSLGLPSGSLGNTIYF.

This clonotype has a handful of counts. V and J are TRBV24-1 and TRBJ2-7; 8 bases map to TRBD2. Germline trimming cut 7 bases from V and 2 bases from J; bases unmatched to any gene: 6. The CDR3 is 14 amino acids. Germline CDR1 and CDR2: KGHDR and SFDVKD. CDR3 coding DNA: TGTGCCACCAGCTCTAGCGGGCCCCCCTACGAGCAGTACTTC. It encodes CATSSSGPPYEQYF.

In its sample, this clonotype was seen a few times. The chain carries TRBV28 and TRBJ2-2; D gene ambiguous. V gave up 0 bases and J gave up 4 bases, with 3 bases separating them. The CDR3 totals 13 residues. Germline CDR1 reads MDHEN; CDR2 reads SYDVKM. CDR3 protein: CASSLWVTGELFF. The CDR3 DNA reads as TGTGCCAGCAGTTTATGGGTCACCGGGGAGCTGTTTTTT.

Worth noting for this clonotype: Its ends do not fully match the called genes, so a read error is possible. The chain couples TRBV9 to TRBJ2-2, with D possibly being TRBD1 (5 bases). The CDR3 spans 15 residues. The germline V gene encodes CDR1 SGDLS and CDR2 YYNGEE. The CDR3 reads CASSQEPDSNGELFF. The CDR3 bases are TGCGCCAGCAGCCAAGAACCCGACAGCAACGGGGAGCTGTTTTTT.

The chain employs TRBV6-6 and TRBJ2-7; 7 nucleotides align to TRBD1. Germline CDR1 MNHNY, CDR2 SVGAGI (reference sequence). The CDR3 length is 16 residues. With 0 bases clipped from V and 1 base from J, the junction kept 6 bases outside the gene matches. The chain's CDR3 is CASSYSSYRGSYEQYF. Written as DNA, the CDR3 is TGTGCCAGCAGTTACTCGAGTTACAGGGGATCCTACGAGCAGTACTTC.

This clonotype was seen a handful of times. V usage is TRBV20-1 and J usage is TRBJ2-7; 8 bases line up with TRBD1. V shed 6 bases, J shed 3 bases, and the junction held 7 bases outside the gene matches. Germline V CDR1 and CDR2: DFQATT, SNEGSKA (reference sequence). CDR3 length: 13 amino acids. The CDR3 spells CSAGTGKDYEQYF. CDR3 in DNA: TGCAGTGCCGGGACAGGAAAAGACTACGAGCAGTACTTC.

This chain joins TRBV30 and TRBJ2-5; 11 bases map to TRBD2. The closer fit of TRBJ2-1 to the DNA end suggests the J call may be wrong. This CDR3 comprises 18 residues. The V gene's germline CDR1 is GTSNPN and CDR2 SVGIG (reference sequence). The CDR3 spells CAWSGTSSGRIPTNEQFF. Written as DNA, the CDR3 is TGTGCCTGGAGCGGAACATCTAGCGGGAGGATCCCCACCAATGAGCAGTTCTTC.

V gene TRBV18 combines with J gene TRBJ1-1; D is unresolved. Per germline, CDR1 KGHSH and CDR2 LQKENI. CDR3 size: 16 residues. V was pared by 0 bases and J by 4 bases, with 15 bases between. The CDR3 region is CASSPPETPEGTEAFF. CDR3 nucleotides: TGTGCCAGCTCACCACCGGAGACCCCTGAGGGCACTGAAGCTTTCTTT.